These 2 T cell receptor beta chains were all obtained from the same sample, sequenced in a study of blood T cells in healthy people across ages. Through a sample-barcoded 5' primer and a J-beta primer mix, a second PCR was run for 7 to 11 cycles. TCRdb fed the 5' RACE reads into MiXCR, producing one record per CDR3 protein. The table shows about 970,000 distinct CDR3 sequences, with roughly half occurring only once. The specimen sequenced was blood. The receptors shown here come from a woman aged 60-75 years in good health.

The genes are TRBV5-1 and TRBJ1-2; perhaps TRBD1 as D (6 bases). The V end lost 6 bases, the J end lost 3 bases, and 15 bases lay between the germline ends. This CDR3 has 14 amino acids. Germline values: CDR1 SGHRS, CDR2 YFSETQ. The CDR3 DNA sequence: TGCGCCAGCAAGGCAGGGGCGGGGGACTATGGCTACACCTTC. Translation: CASKAGAGDYGYTF.

The chain uses TRBV11-2 and TRBJ2-3, with 8 bases fitting TRBD2. The V and J ends lost 5 bases and 8 bases, in that order; junction bases with no gene match: 9. The CDR3 consists of 14 residues. CDR1 and CDR2 (germline): SGHAT, FQNNGV. The chain's CDR3 is CASSLGLADGTQYF. The CDR3, as DNA: TGTGCCAGCAGCCTCGGACTAGCAGACGGTACGCAGTATTTT.